The following is a TCR beta chain sequence with its context. The table lists this clonotype with many counts. Its antigen has not been determined. There are no base qualities to consult, and no much larger clone falls within one base. This sample is drawn from a study of spatial heterogeneity in lung cancer (dated by TCRdb to about 2019). Context from the whole study: More beta-chain than alpha-chain transcripts were consistently detected, likely reflecting higher beta-chain transcript abundance. The study quantitatively compared TCR alpha and beta repertoires across multiple tumor regions, matched nontumor lung and blood in non-small cell lung cancer. Nonsynonymous mutation counts, determined by whole-exome sequencing of tumor tissue, were related to features of the TCR repertoire. At surgery, both alpha and beta chains were TCR-sequenced in around 240 tumor regions, roughly 64 matched nontumor lung samples and a few dozen PBMC samples. In the raw uncorrected reads, each unique combination of TCR and UMI appeared on average more than ten times. Paper-wide results and their limitations: Ubiquitous expanded tumor TCRs were detected in blood more often at tumor resection than at routine follow-up. Additional single-cell paired TCR alpha and beta sequencing was considered necessary to confirm, at a functional level, the hypothesis that regional TCRs recognize regional mutations.

Taken with the paper, the label for time point translates to: sample taken at primary tumor resection. Donors were 72 patients with early-stage, untreated non-small cell lung cancer from the lung TRACERx cohort. For TCR sequencing, whole RNA was extracted from tumor and nontumor lung tissue, or from cryopreserved PBMC samples, and no cell sorting was done. Only patients for whom sufficient RNA was available from at least two tumor regions were selected for TCR sequencing. V lost 4 bases and J lost 5 bases, and the count of bases not matched to a germline gene is 10. The CDR3 spans 16 residues, from the cysteine through the phenylalanine. Only CDR3 DNA is held: 48 bases, read in frame from base 1. Looking up the germline V gene (reference sequence) yields CDR1 LGHDT and CDR2 YNNKEL. Libraries were constructed by 5' RACE. These reads were obtained on a NextSeq 500. In the TCR library protocol, a unique molecular identifier was attached to each TCR cDNA molecule so that PCR and sequencing errors could be corrected. On the study's bioinformatics: Decombinator tools were used for TCR identification, UMI-based error correction and CDR3 extraction. TCRs above a frequency of 2 per 1,000, corresponding to the top 1% of the tumor frequency distribution, were defined as expanded. Each repertoire was subsampled 100 times to 5,000 TCRs, after which Renyi diversity was computed with the R vegan package. To build CDR3 similarity networks, amino acid triplet string-kernel similarity was used, and CDR3s were connected when their pairwise similarity was above 0.82. TCRdb ran its own pipeline on the public reads, namely fastp trimming at Q25 and MiXCR clone calling, and kept in-frame beta chains. Entries are consolidated by CDR3 protein sequence, retaining the most common genes and DNA. The V and J calls shown here were made by TCRdb, not taken from the authors' results. The sample contains more than 45,000 distinct CDR3 sequences, roughly 5% of them found a single time. The ten most abundant clones make up 11% of the sample.

The input for sequencing was PBMCs, taken at surgery. The source is a male donor with early-stage non-small cell lung cancer. The chain links TRBV3-1 with TRBJ2-5, and 10 junctional nucleotides match TRBD2. The DNA sequence is as follows: TGTGCCAGCAGCCGCCGGGCGCTAGCGGGAGCGGAGACCCAGTACTTC. Protein translation: CASSRRALAGAETQYF.